The 20 T cell receptor beta chains below all came from one sample that was sequenced in a study of radiation and T cells in renal cell carcinoma. The time point: blood 4 weeks post-SBRT, at nephrectomy. The treatment denotes: 15 Gy SBRT to primary tumor, nephrectomy 4 weeks later. The data were produced by immunoSEQ multiplex PCR, yet TCRdb's version contains in-frame clones alone and is incomplete. The table lists around 100,000 clones, 65% to 90% of them singletons. Sample: blood, taken from a patient whose treatment included radiotherapy and nephrectomy. The receptors originated from a man aged 55 to 69 with renal cell carcinoma.

The CDR3 loop reads CASSLSGEKLFF. The CDR3 bases are TGTGCCAGCAGTTTGTCAGGGGAAAAACTGTTTTTT. The chain couples TRBV27 to TRBJ1-4, with D maybe TRBD1 (5 bases). V gave up 3 bases and J gave up 8 bases, with 7 bases separating them. The length of the CDR3 is 12 residues. Looked up from germline, CDR1 is MNHEY and CDR2 is SMNVEV (reference sequence). The entire variable domain, with the rest obtained from reference TRBV27 and TRBJ1-4, is as follows: EAQVTQNPRYLITVTGKKLTVTCSQNMNHEYMSWYRQDPGLGLRQIYYSMNVEVTDKGDVPEGYKVSRKEKRNFPLILESPSPNQTSLYFCASSLSGEKLFFGSGTQLSVL.

This sequence joins TRBV21-1 and TRBJ2-1; the DNA was not compared with TRBD1, the D call given in the table. TRBV21-1 is listed as a pseudogene. This CDR3 is 17 amino acids long. CDR3 loop: CASSTPTGTGCINEQFF. The CDR3 region has the DNA TGTGCCAGCAGCACCCCGACCGGGACAGGGTGTATCAATGAGCAGTTCTTC.

The CDR3 here is CASSPQTLPGDTNRDTQYF. Here the CDR3 DNA reads TGCGCCAGCAGCCCACAGACCCTACCAGGAGATACTAACAGAGATACGCAGTATTTT. This sequence joins TRBV4-1 and TRBJ2-3, with D hard to call. V gave up 4 bases and J gave up 5 bases, with 28 bases separating them. Germline assignment: CDR1 MGHRA and CDR2 YSYEKL. The CDR3 consists of 19 residues.

A single count supports this clone. The chain links TRBV10-3 to TRBJ2-3; the D call may be TRBD1 or TRBD2 (6 bases each). This CDR3 is built from 17 residues. Germline CDR1 ENHRY, CDR2 SYGVKD. V shed 3 bases and J shed 0 bases, with 16 bases lying between them. The CDR3 loop is CAISDYAGGFSTDTQYF. CDR3 in DNA: TGTGCCATCAGTGATTACGCCGGGGGCTTTAGCACAGATACGCAGTATTTT.

This chain joins TRBV10-3 and TRBJ2-1; 12 bases map to TRBD2. V lost 4 bases to trimming and J lost 7 bases; unmatched junction nucleotides: 2. This CDR3 is 14 amino acids long. CDR1 and CDR2 (germline): ENHRY, SYGVKD. The CDR3 coding sequence is TGTGCCATCAGTGCTAGCGGGAGGGGGAATGAGCAGTTCTTC. It is translated as CAISASGRGNEQFF.

The chain is built from TRBV6-1 and TRBJ2-3; 14 bases line up with TRBD2. V dropped 5 bases and J dropped 4; count of bases not matched to a gene: 2. This CDR3 is 15 amino acids long. The germline V gene encodes CDR1 MNHNS and CDR2 SASEGT. DNA of the CDR3: TGTGCCAGCAGTATGGGACTAGCGGGAGCAGATACGCAGTATTTT. Amino acid sequence: CASSMGLAGADTQYF.

The sample holds one count of this clone. This CDR3 is CASSARGRLYTGELFF. CDR3 bases: TGTGCCAGCAGCGCCAGGGGGCGGCTGTACACCGGGGAGCTGTTTTTT. V usage is TRBV9 and J usage is TRBJ2-2; 8 nucleotides agree with TRBD1. V dropped 3 bases and J dropped 3; count of bases not matched to a gene: 7. Germline V CDR1 and CDR2: SGDLS, YYNGEE. CDR3 length: 16 amino acids.

The rearrangement links TRBV27 to TRBJ2-1; weak D call: TRBD2 (6 bases). Germline CDR1 is MNHEY and CDR2 is SMNVEV (reference sequence). This CDR3 has 14 residues. V was pared by 7 bases and J by 3 bases, with 13 bases between. The CDR3, as DNA: TGTGCCAGCACGGGCGGGACGAGCTACAATGAGCAGTTCTTC. Translated, it gives CASTGGTSYNEQFF.

CDR3 sequence (DNA): TGCGCCAGCAGCCAAGAACCCAACACTGAAGCTTTCTTT. Translating gives CASSQEPNTEAFF. The chain uses TRBV4-3 and TRBJ1-1, with unresolved D. The V gene lost 0 bases and the J gene lost 2 bases, with 4 bases spanning the gap. Per germline, CDR1 LGHNA and CDR2 YSLEER. The CDR3 sequence is 13 residues long.

This chain connects TRBV2 to TRBJ1-2; D gene unclear. Per germline, CDR1 SNHLY and CDR2 FYNNEI. The CDR3 has 12 amino acids. Trimming removed 0 bases at V and 7 bases at J, with 6 bases between. CDR3 region: CASSEARVGYTF. The CDR3 DNA sequence: TGTGCCAGCAGTGAAGCGCGGGTTGGCTACACCTTC.

This chain links TRBV14 with TRBJ2-1; 9 nucleotides match TRBD2. This CDR3 contains 15 residues. The V and J ends lost 1 base and 6 bases, in that order; junction bases with no gene match: 4. CDR1 is SGHDN, CDR2 FVKESK, per germline. DNA of the CDR3: TGTGCCAGCAGCCAAGCGCGGGAGGGCCCCAATGAGCAGTTCTTC. This gives the protein CASSQAREGPNEQFF.

The V gene is TRBV28, the J gene TRBJ1-1; a possible D gene is TRBD1 (6 bases). The V gene lost 1 base and the J gene lost 9 bases, with 24 bases spanning the gap. The CDR3 is 17 residues long. Looked up from germline, CDR1 is MDHEN and CDR2 is SYDVKM. CDR3 loop: CASSLYPTETGQTKAFF. The DNA of the CDR3 is TGTGCCAGCAGTTTATATCCAACTGAGACCGGACAGACGAAAGCTTTCTTT. The whole variable domain, remainder taken from reference TRBV28 and TRBJ1-1, is DVKVTQSSRYLVKRTGEKVFLECVQDMDHENMFWYRQDPGLGLRLIYFSYDVKMKEKGDIPEGYSVSREKKERFSLILESASTNQTSMYLCASSLYPTETGQTKAFFGQGTRLTVV.

This clone was observed once. The rearrangement links TRBV5-1 to TRBJ2-3; no definite D call. The germline gives CDR1 SGHRS, CDR2 YFSETQ. Trimming took off 0 bases at V and 2 bases at J, with 7 bases between the two ends. CDR3 length: 14 residues. CDR3 sequence (DNA): TGCGCCAGCAGCTTGGCCGGGCTCACAGATACGCAGTATTTT. Amino acids: CASSLAGLTDTQYF. The variable domain in full, completed from reference TRBV5-1 and TRBJ2-3, reads KAGVTQTPRYLIKTRGQQVTLSCSPISGHRSVSWYQQTPGQGLQFLFEYFSETQRNKGNFPGRFSGRQFSNSRSEMNVSTLELGDSALYLCASSLAGLTDTQYFGPGTRLTVL.

CDR3 coding DNA: TGTGCCATCAGTGGGGGCCGGGGGAACAATGAGCAGTTCTTC. Translated: CAISGGRGNNEQFF. The rearrangement links TRBV10-3 to TRBJ2-1; D is possibly TRBD2 (6 bases). The germline V and J ends were trimmed by 4 bases and 5 bases, with 12 bases remaining between them. In germline, CDR1 is ENHRY, CDR2 SYGVKD. CDR3 size: 14 residues.

The chain has TRBV7-2 and TRBJ2-3, with TRBD2 matching over 11 bases. Trimming cost V 2 bases and J 9 bases; bases outside gene matches: 7. The germline V gene has CDR1 SGHTA and CDR2 FQGNSA. This CDR3 has 15 amino acids. CDR3 protein: CASSLLAGGIRTQYF. In DNA form, the CDR3 reads TGTGCCAGCAGCTTACTAGCGGGGGGAATCAGGACGCAGTATTTT. Supplemented by reference TRBV7-2 and TRBJ2-3, the full variable domain reads GAGVSQSPSNKVTEKGKDVELRCDPISGHTALYWYRQSLGQGLEFLIYFQGNSAPDKSGLPSDRFSAERTGGSVSTLTIQRTQQEDSAVYLCASSLLAGGIRTQYFGPGTRLTVL.

This chain uses TRBV5-4 with TRBJ2-3; D gene uncertain. This CDR3 is 13 amino acids long. Germline CDR1 is SGHNT and CDR2 is YYREEE (reference sequence). Trimming pared 1 base from V and 1 base from J, leaving 4 bases between. The CDR3 here is CASSLTGTDTQYF. The CDR3 DNA sequence: TGTGCCAGCAGCTTGACAGGCACAGATACGCAGTATTTT. Filled out from reference TRBV5-4 and TRBJ2-3, the complete variable domain reads ETGVTQSPTHLIKTRGQQVTLRCSSQSGHNTVSWYQQALGQGPQFIFQYYREEENGRGNFPPRFSGLQFPNYSSELNVNALELDDSALYLCASSLTGTDTQYFGPGTRLTVL.

This clone came up a few times. The chain is built from TRBV2 and TRBJ1-1; D gene uncertain. V shed 4 bases and J shed 3 bases, with 9 bases lying between them. The CDR3 totals 13 residues. CDR1 and CDR2 from the germline V gene are SNHLY and FYNNEI. The CDR3 DNA is TGTGCCAGCAGTGGTATGGCCTACACTGAAGCTTTCTTT. Translated: CASSGMAYTEAFF.

The chain carries TRBV5-1 and TRBJ1-1, with 7 bases aligning to TRBD1. CDR3 size: 14 residues. CDR1 and CDR2 from the germline V gene are SGHRS and YFSETQ. J gave up 2 bases and V 4 bases, and 5 bases lay outside the gene matches. The CDR3 loop is CASSTGQDNTEAFF. CDR3 DNA: TGCGCCAGCAGCACCGGACAGGACAACACTGAAGCTTTCTTT.

This rearrangement joins TRBV27 to TRBJ2-1; tentative D call: TRBD2 (6 bases). Between the trimmed V and J ends, which lost 8 bases and 4 bases, there was a span of 15 bases. Germline CDR1 and CDR2: MNHEY and SMNVEV (reference sequence). This CDR3 has 14 residues. CDR3 region: CASHGGGGYNEQFF. The CDR3 DNA follows: TGTGCCAGCCACGGGGGTGGGGGATACAATGAGCAGTTCTTC.

V is TRBV2 and J is TRBJ2-7; D is perhaps TRBD1 or TRBD2 (5 bases each). The CDR3 is 13 amino acids. V lost 4 bases, J lost 4 bases, and 11 bases lay in between. CDR1 is SNHLY and CDR2 is FYNNEI in the germline V gene. The CDR3 region has the DNA TGTGCCAGCAGTGTCGAGAGGGGATACGAGCAGTACTTC. Encoded protein: CASSVERGYEQYF.